This TCR beta chain was sequenced in a study of T-cell reconstitution after alpha-beta-depleted transplantation in children. Study outcomes and limitations: The origin of high day-60 TCRbeta diversity in some patients lay in surviving recipient T cells and thymic progenitors. Reportedly, alpha-beta T cells present about two months post-transplant originated from several hundred expanded clones of graft origin. At the one-year point after transplant, T-cell counts and TCRbeta diversity were found to come mostly from T cells that had been newly produced.

This clonotype was detected a few times. Its cognate antigen is unknown. It was with unique molecular identifiers that the TCRbeta library was prepared. TCRdb re-called the PCR reads through MiXCR, storing one row per CDR3 protein. The repertoire has more than 400,000 distinct CDR3 sequences, 11% of them found once; the top ten carry about 14%. Germline-derived CDR1 and CDR2 are MDHEN and SYDVKM. With V trimmed by 4 bases and J by 5 bases, 13 bases remained unmatched. The CDR3 extends over 16 amino acids. The TCR sequence derives from a female patient aged 2 to 10 who had a stem cell transplant for aplastic anemia, so the T cells may come from the graft donor. The sample here was PBMCs, mostly from graft donor cells, taken 180 days after TCRalphabeta/CD19-depleted stem cell transplant. The chain has TRBV28 and TRBJ2-7, with TRBD2 matching over 8 bases. This CDR3 is CASSYPLGGGPNEQYF. The CDR3 bases are TGTGCCAGCAGTTACCCCCTCGGCGGGGGGCCCAACGAGCAGTACTTC. The full variable domain, in which reference TRBV28 and TRBJ2-7 provide the parts outside the CDR3, is DVKVTQSSRYLVKRTGEKVFLECVQDMDHENMFWYRQDPGLGLRLIYFSYDVKMKEKGDIPEGYSVSREKKERFSLILESASTNQTSMYLCASSYPLGGGPNEQYFGPGTRLTVT.